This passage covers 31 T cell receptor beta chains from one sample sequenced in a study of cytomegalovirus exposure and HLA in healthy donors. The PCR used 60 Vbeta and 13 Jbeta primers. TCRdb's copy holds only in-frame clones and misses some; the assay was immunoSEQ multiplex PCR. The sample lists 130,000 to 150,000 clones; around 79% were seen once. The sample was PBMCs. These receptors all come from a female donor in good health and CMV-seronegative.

CDR3 amino acids: CATSRDLAGQGLGNEQFF. The CDR3 DNA is TGTGCCACCAGCAGAGATCTCGCGGGACAGGGGTTAGGCAATGAGCAGTTCTTC. The rearrangement links TRBV15 to TRBJ2-1, with TRBD1 matching over 10 bases. The CDR3 covers 18 residues. Per the germline V gene, CDR1 is LNHNV and CDR2 is YYDKDF (reference sequence). V lost 0 bases, J lost 6 bases, and 11 bases stayed unmatched.

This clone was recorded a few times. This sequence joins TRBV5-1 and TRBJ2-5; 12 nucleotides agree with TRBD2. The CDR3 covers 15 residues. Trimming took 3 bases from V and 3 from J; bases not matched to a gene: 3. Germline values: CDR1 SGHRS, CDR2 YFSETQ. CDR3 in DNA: TGCGCCAGCAGCTCCCCTAGCGGGGGGGAAGAGACCCAGTACTTC. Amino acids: CASSSPSGGEETQYF. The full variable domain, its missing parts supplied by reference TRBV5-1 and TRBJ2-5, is KAGVTQTPRYLIKTRGQQVTLSCSPISGHRSVSWYQQTPGQGLQFLFEYFSETQRNKGNFPGRFSGRQFSNSRSEMNVSTLELGDSALYLCASSSPSGGEETQYFGPGTRLLVL.

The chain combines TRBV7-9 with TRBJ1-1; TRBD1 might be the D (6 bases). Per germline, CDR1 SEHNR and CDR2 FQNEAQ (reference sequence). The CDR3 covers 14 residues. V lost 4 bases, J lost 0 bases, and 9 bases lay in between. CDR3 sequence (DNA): TGTGCCAGCAGCTCGGACAGACTGAACACTGAAGCTTTCTTT. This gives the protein CASSSDRLNTEAFF.

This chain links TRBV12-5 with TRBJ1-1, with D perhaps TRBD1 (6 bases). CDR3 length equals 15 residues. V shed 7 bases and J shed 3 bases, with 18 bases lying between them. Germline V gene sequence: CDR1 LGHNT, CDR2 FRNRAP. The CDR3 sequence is CASVENPTGHTEAFF. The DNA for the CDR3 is TGTGCTAGTGTTGAAAACCCCACAGGGCACACTGAAGCTTTCTTT.

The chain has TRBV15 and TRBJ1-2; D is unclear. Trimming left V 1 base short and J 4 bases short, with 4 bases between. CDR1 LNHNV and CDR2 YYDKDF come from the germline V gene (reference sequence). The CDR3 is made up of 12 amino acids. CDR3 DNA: TGTGCCACCAGCAGAGCCGGCTATGGCTACACCTTC. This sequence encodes CATSRAGYGYTF.

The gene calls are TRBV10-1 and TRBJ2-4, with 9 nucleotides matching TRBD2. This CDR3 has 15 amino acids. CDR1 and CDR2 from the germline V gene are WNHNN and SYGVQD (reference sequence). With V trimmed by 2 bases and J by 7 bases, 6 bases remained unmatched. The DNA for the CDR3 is TGCGCCAGCAGTGAGGATAGCGGGAGAGGTAACATTCAGTACTTC. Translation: CASSEDSGRGNIQYF.

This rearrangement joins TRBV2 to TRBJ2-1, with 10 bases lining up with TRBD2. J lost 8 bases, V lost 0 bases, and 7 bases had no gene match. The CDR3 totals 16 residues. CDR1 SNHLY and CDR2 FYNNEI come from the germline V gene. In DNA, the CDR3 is TGTGCCAGCAGTGAAGCGCTAGCGGGAGATGTGTATGAGCAGTTCTTC. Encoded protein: CASSEALAGDVYEQFF.

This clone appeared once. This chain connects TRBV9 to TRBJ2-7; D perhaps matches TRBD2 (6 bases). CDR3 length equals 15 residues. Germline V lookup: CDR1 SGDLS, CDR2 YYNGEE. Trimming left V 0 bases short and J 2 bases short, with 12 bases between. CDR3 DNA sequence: TGTGCCAGCAGCGTAGTACTAGCTAACCCCTACGAGCAGTACTTC. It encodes CASSVVLANPYEQYF.

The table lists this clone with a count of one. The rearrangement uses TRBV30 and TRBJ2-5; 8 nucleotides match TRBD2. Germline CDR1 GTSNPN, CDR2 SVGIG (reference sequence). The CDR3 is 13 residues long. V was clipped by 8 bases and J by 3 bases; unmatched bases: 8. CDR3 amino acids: CARGGRGEETQYF. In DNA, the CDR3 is TGTGCCCGGGGGGGCCGGGGGGAAGAGACCCAGTACTTC.

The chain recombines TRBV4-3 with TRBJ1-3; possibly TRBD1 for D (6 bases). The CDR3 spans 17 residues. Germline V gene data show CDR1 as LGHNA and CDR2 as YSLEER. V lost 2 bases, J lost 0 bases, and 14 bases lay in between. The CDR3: CASSQRGGVTSGNTIYF. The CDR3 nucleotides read TGCGCCAGCAGCCAAAGAGGGGGGGTAACCTCTGGAAACACCATATATTTT.

The CDR3 DNA is TGCGCCAGCAGCCAATACCCGACAGGGGGTTATCAGCCCCAGCATTTT. This gives the protein CASSQYPTGGYQPQHF. The rearrangement links TRBV4-1 to TRBJ1-5; TRBD1 agrees at 9 bases. J was trimmed by 5 bases and V by 2 bases; bases with no gene match: 7. The CDR3 is made up of 16 amino acids. The germline gives CDR1 MGHRA, CDR2 YSYEKL.

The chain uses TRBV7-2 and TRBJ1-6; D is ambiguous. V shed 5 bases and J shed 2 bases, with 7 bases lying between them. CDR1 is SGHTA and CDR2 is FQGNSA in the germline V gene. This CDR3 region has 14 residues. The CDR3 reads CASSAGAYNSPLHF. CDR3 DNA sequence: TGTGCCAGCAGCGCGGGTGCCTATAATTCACCCCTCCACTTT.

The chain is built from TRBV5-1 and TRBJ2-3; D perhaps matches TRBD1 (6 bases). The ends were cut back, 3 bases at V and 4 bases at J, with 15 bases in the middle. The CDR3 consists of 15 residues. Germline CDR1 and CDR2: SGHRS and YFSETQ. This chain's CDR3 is CASSSVQGRADTQYF. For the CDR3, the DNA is TGCGCCAGCAGCTCCGTACAGGGAAGGGCAGATACGCAGTATTTT.

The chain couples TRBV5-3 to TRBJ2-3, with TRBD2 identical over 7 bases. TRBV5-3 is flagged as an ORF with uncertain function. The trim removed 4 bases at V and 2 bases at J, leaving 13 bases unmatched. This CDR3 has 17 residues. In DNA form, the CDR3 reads TGTGCCAGAAGCCTTCCTCTTGTCACTAGCGACACAGATACGCAGTATTTT. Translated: CARSLPLVTSDTDTQYF.

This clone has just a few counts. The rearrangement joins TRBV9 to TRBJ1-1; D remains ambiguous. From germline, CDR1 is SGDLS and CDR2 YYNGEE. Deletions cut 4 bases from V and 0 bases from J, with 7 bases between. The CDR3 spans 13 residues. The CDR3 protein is CASSMYMNTEAFF. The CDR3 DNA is TGTGCCAGCAGCATGTATATGAACACTGAAGCTTTCTTT. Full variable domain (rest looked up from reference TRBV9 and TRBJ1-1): DSGVTQTPKHLITATGQRVTLRCSPRSGDLSVYWYQQSLDQGLQFLIQYYNGEERAKGNILERFSAQQFPDLHSELNLSSLELGDSALYFCASSMYMNTEAFFGQGTRLTVV.

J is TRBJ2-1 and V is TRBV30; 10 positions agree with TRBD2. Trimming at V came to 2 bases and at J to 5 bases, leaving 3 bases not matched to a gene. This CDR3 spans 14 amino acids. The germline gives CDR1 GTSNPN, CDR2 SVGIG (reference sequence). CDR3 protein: CAWSSLAGDNEQFF. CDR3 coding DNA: TGTGCCTGGAGTAGCCTAGCGGGGGACAATGAGCAGTTCTTC.

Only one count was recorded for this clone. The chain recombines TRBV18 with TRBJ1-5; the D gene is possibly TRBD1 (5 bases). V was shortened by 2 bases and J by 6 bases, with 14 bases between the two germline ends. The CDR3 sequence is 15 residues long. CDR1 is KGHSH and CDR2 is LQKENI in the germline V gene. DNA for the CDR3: TGTGCCAGCTCACCAGAGCAGGGCTCAGGTCAGCCCCAGCATTTT. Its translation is CASSPEQGSGQPQHF.

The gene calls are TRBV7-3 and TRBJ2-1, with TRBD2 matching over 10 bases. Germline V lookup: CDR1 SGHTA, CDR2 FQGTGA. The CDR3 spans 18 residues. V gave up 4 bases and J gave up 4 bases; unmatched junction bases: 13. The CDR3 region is CASSSSSGGPSGYNEQFF. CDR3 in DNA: TGTGCCAGCAGCTCCTCTAGCGGGGGCCCCTCTGGGTACAATGAGCAGTTCTTC.

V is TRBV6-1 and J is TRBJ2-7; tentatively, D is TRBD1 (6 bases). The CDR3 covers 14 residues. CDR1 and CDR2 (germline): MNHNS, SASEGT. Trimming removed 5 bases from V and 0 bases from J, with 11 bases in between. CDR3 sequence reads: CASSQGQSSYEQYF. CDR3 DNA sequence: TGTGCCAGCAGTCAAGGACAGAGCTCCTACGAGCAGTACTTC.

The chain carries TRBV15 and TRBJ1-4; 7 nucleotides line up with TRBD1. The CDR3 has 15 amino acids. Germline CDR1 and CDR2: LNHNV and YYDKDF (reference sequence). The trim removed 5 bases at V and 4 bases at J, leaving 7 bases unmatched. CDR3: CATSLGTALNEKLFF. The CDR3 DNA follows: TGTGCCACCAGCTTAGGGACAGCGCTTAATGAAAAACTGTTTTTT.

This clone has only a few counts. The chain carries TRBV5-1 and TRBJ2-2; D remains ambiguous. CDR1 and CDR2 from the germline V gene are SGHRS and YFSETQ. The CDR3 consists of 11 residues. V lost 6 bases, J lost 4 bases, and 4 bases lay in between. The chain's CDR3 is CASTLTGELFF. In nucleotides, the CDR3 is TGCGCCAGCACCCTCACCGGGGAGCTGTTTTTT.

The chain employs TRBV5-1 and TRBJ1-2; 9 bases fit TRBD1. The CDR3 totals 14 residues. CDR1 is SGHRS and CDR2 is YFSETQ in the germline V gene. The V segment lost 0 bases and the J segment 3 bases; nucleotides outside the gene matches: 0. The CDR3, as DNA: TGCGCCAGCAGCTTGGGGGACAGGGACTATGGCTACACCTTC. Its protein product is CASSLGDRDYGYTF.

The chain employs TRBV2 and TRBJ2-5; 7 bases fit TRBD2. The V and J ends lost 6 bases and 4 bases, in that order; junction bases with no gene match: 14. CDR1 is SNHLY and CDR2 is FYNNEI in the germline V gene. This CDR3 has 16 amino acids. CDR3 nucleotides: TGTGCCAGCAGAAGATTGGGCCTAGCGGACTTAGAGACCCAGTACTTC. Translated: CASRRLGLADLETQYF.

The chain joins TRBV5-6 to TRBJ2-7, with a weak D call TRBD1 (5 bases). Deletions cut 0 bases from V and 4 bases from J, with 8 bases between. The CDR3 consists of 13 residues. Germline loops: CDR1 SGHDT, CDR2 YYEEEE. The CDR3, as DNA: TGTGCCAGCAGCTTGGACAGGTCGTACGAGCAGTACTTC. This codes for CASSLDRSYEQYF.

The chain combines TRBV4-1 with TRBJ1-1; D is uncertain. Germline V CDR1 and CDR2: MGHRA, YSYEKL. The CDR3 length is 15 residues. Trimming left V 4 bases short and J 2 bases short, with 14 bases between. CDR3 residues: CASSPPVLTNTEAFF. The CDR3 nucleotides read TGCGCCAGCAGCCCTCCGGTCTTAACCAACACTGAAGCTTTCTTT.

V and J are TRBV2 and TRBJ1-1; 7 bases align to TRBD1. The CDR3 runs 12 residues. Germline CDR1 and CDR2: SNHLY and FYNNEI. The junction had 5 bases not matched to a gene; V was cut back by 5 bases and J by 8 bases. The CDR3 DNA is TGTGCCAGCAGTAGGGACAGCACAGAAGCTTTCTTT. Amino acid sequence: CASSRDSTEAFF.

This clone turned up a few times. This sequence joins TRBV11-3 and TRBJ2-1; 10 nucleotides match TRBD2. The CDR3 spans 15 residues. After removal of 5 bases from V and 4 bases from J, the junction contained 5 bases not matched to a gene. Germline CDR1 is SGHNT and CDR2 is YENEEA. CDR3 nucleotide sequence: TGTGCCAGCAGCCTCGGACTAGCGGATTACAATGAGCAGTTCTTC. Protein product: CASSLGLADYNEQFF. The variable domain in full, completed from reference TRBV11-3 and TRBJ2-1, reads EAGVVQSPRYKIIEKKQPVAFWCNPISGHNTLYWYLQNLGQGPELLIRYENEEAVDDSQLPKDRFSAERLKGVDSTLKIQPAELGDSAVYLCASSLGLADYNEQFFGPGTRLTVL.

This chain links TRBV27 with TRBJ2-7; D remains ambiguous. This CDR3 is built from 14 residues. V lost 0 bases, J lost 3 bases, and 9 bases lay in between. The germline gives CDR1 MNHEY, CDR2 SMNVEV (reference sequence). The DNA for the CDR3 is TGTGCCAGCAGTTTATCGCCACCAGGCTACGAGCAGTACTTC. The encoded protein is CASSLSPPGYEQYF.

The CDR3 DNA is TGTGCCAGCAGCTTAGGGGCCAACACCGGGGAGCTGTTTTTT. It yields the protein CASSLGANTGELFF. V gene TRBV11-3 combines with J gene TRBJ2-2; no clear D gene. Germline CDR1 and CDR2: SGHNT and YENEEA. Trimming left V 1 base short and J 2 bases short, with 5 bases between. The CDR3 is made up of 14 amino acids.

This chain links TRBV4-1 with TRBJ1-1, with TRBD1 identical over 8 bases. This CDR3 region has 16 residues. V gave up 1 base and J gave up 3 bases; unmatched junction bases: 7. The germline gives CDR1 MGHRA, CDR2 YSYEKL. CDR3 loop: CASSQAPDRGHTEAFF. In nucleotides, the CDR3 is TGCGCCAGCAGCCAAGCTCCAGACAGGGGTCACACTGAAGCTTTCTTT.

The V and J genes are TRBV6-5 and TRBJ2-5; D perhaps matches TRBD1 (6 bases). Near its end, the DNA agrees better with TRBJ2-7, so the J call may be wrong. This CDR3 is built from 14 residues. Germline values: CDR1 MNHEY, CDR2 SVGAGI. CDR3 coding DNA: TGTGCCAGCAGTTATTCTTGGCAGGGGAACGAGCAGTACTTC. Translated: CASSYSWQGNEQYF.